Listed below are T cell receptor beta chains from one sample, sequenced in a study of CD8 T cells in ankylosing spondylitis. TCRdb called the 5' RACE reads again in MiXCR, with one record for every CDR3 protein. The data contain about 210,000 distinct CDR3 sequences, just under 7.5% of them seen just once; the ten biggest clones take up approximately 15%. Sequenced sample: blood, either unsorted or a sorted T cell fraction (not recorded which). These receptors all come from a male donor with ankylosing spondylitis. Each CDR3 is given with its conserved first and last residue. The size of a clone is reported for some rows only, either as once, few or many, or as a class for expanded clones.

clone_size j_call cdr3_length v_call cdr3_aa
many TRBJ2-1 19 TRBV11-2 CASRPWGRLAGTEGNEQFF
many TRBJ1-5 15 TRBV19 CASSIVGAANQPQHF
many TRBJ2-5 16 TRBV10-3 CAISESQRGAQETQYF
few TRBJ2-1 14 TRBV28 CASSRTGIYNEQFF
many TRBJ2-1 13 TRBV12-3/TRBV12-4 CASSFSGNNEQFF
many TRBJ2-5 13 TRBV27 CASSPGQGVGVYF
many TRBJ2-7 12 TRBV6-5 CASSHGGYEKYF
many TRBJ1-3 16 TRBV6-5 CASSYSSGSSGNTIYF
many TRBJ2-7 17 TRBV7-2 CASSSRYYRDNSYEQYF
many TRBJ2-1 16 TRBV29-1 CSVETLGSGLGNEQFF
many TRBJ1-2 13 TRBV4-2 CASSQEAVYGYTF
many TRBJ2-7 14 TRBV20-1 CSASTPSGGYEQYF
- TRBJ2-7 14 TRBV20-1 CSAVGLAGRYEQYF
- TRBJ1-1 17 TRBV21-1 CASSRGEGEGLNTEAFF
few TRBJ1-2 16 TRBV11-3 CASSHPGTGEVYGYTF
few TRBJ2-7 16 TRBV25-1 CASSANRGRISYEQYF
many TRBJ1-1 11 TRBV6-2/TRBV6-3 CASSYPKLAFF
few TRBJ2-7 15 TRBV7-3 CASSFFPGVSYEQYF
few TRBJ2-5 14 TRBV5-6 CASSLFSGGETQYF
many TRBJ2-5 15 TRBV10-3 CAIGGAGGPQETQYF
many TRBJ2-5 11 TRBV7-9 CASSSDETQYF
many TRBJ2-3 15 TRBV19 CASSNRGSTTDTQYF
- TRBJ2-7 13 TRBV11-3 CASSFQGADEQYF
- TRBJ2-7 13 TRBV20-1 CSARREGTYEQYF
few TRBJ1-2 14 TRBV3-1 CASSQVSGGLGYTF
- TRBJ2-5 14 TRBV15 CATSRDRGMKTQYF
many TRBJ2-2 18 TRBV7-7 CASSFLQTGGDYTGELFF
many TRBJ1-1 17 TRBV18 CASSLATGGPWNTEAFF
- TRBJ2-2 16 TRBV29-1 CSVPEPGQGASGELFF
many TRBJ1-5 13 TRBV15 CATSISSDQPQHF
many TRBJ1-4 18 TRBV27 CASSRTGRNEATNEKLFF
many TRBJ2-7 15 TRBV10-3 CAISESFGGPYEQYF
few TRBJ2-7 15 TRBV6-2/TRBV6-3 CASSYHRGEGYEQYF
many TRBJ2-2 15 TRBV29-1 CSVDEGGVGTGELFF
many TRBJ1-2 12 TRBV6-1 CASSEFWDGYTF
- TRBJ2-2 15 TRBV20-1 CSATPTGKTHGELFF
many TRBJ2-1 15 TRBV27 CASSLGTSGRVEQFF
many TRBJ2-1 16 TRBV27 CASSLSGGRAYNEQFF
many TRBJ2-1 15 TRBV5-1 CASSFSSKPYNEQFF
- TRBJ2-5 15 TRBV9 CASSVEDRVQETQYF
many TRBJ2-7 15 TRBV29-1 CSVEDPWTETYEQYF
many TRBJ2-1 14 TRBV11-2 CASSIAGANNEQFF
many TRBJ2-7 15 TRBV4-1 CASSQSLAGGYEQYF
many TRBJ2-2 13 TRBV7-9 CASQGQGTGELFF
many TRBJ1-1 15 TRBV20-1 CSARGVTTTNTEAFF
many TRBJ2-7 14 TRBV6-1 CASSLGLAIYEQYF
few TRBJ1-2 14 TRBV10-2 CASRQGLGLFGYTF
many TRBJ2-7 15 TRBV6-2/TRBV6-3 CASSYLGTATYEQYF
- TRBJ1-5 14 TRBV19 CASTKGQEDQPQHF
few TRBJ1-1 12 TRBV5-1 CASSPLRGEAFF